Reported below is one T cell receptor (beta chain). The antigen is undetermined. This sample is drawn from a study of identical twins. Study results and limitations: Reduced insertions were recorded for abundant cord blood beta clonotypes, with no such pattern in memory repertoires.

TCRdb processed the 5' RACE reads anew with MiXCR; each CDR3 protein has one entry. The table lists around 250,000 distinct CDR3 sequences, 9.5% to 15% of them singletons. Trimming cost V 6 bases and J 8 bases, with 11 bases left between them. The CDR3 is 12 residues long. The V gene's germline CDR1 is MNHEY and CDR2 SMNVEV (reference sequence). This same sample was also taken into another study, of yellow fever vaccine responses in identical twins.

The material sequenced was memory (CD45RO+) T cells sorted from blood. The V and J genes are TRBV27 and TRBJ2-1; possibly TRBD2 for D (5 bases). The receptor was derived from a woman between 18 and 29 years old in good health. CDR3 nucleotides: TGTGCCAGCAGACCAGCGGCCCATGAGCAGTTCTTC. This sequence encodes CASRPAAHEQFF.